The 19 T cell receptor beta chains below come from one sample, sequenced in a study of cytomegalovirus exposure and HLA in healthy donors. Assay: immunoSEQ multiplex PCR; the TCRdb copy retains only in-frame clones and omits some. The sample has fewer than 200,000 clones; about nine tenths are singletons. Sequenced: PBMCs. All receptors come from a woman younger than 45 in good health and CMV-seronegative.

The J gene is TRBJ1-5, the V gene TRBV6-1, with a weak D call TRBD1 (5 bases). The CDR3 length is 13 residues. Trimming left V 3 bases short and J 2 bases short, with 5 bases between. Germline V gene lookup returns CDR1 MNHNS and CDR2 SASEGT. The CDR3, as DNA: TGTGCCAGCAGTGACAGGGGCAATCAGCCCCAGCATTTT. Translating it yields CASSDRGNQPQHF.

The chain carries TRBV29-1 and TRBJ2-3; D remains ambiguous. This CDR3 is built from 11 residues. V dropped 4 bases and J dropped 1 base, with 3 bases sitting between them. Germline CDR1 reads SQVTM; CDR2 reads ANQGSEA. CDR3 sequence: CSVVGTDTQYF. Written as DNA, the CDR3 is TGCAGCGTTGTAGGCACAGATACGCAGTATTTT.

The chain uses TRBV6-1 and TRBJ2-1; TRBD2 matches 7 bases. The CDR3 is 17 amino acids. Germline trimming cut 4 bases from V and 5 bases from J; bases unmatched to any gene: 14. Germline V lookup: CDR1 MNHNS, CDR2 SASEGT. CDR3 DNA sequence: TGTGCCAGCAGTGCGAAAGGGACTATCCTTGGGGACAATGAGCAGTTCTTC. Its protein is CASSAKGTILGDNEQFF.

The V call is TRBV5-6, the J call TRBJ1-3; D is unresolved. The CDR3 length is 15 residues. Germline V gene sequence: CDR1 SGHDT, CDR2 YYEEEE. Trimming left V 2 bases short and J 0 bases short, with 9 bases between. CDR3 loop: CASSFGVSSGNTIYF. The CDR3 nucleotides read TGTGCCAGCAGCTTTGGGGTCAGCTCTGGAAACACCATATATTTT.

The rearrangement uses TRBV4-3 and TRBJ1-4; D possibly corresponds to TRBD1 (5 bases). V was cut by 0 bases and J by 6 bases, with 14 bases left in between. The CDR3 covers 16 residues. CDR1 is LGHNA, CDR2 YSLEER, per germline. The CDR3 sequence is CASSQDVGGSYEKLFF. The CDR3 DNA is TGCGCCAGCAGCCAAGATGTGGGGGGATCTTATGAAAAACTGTTTTTT.

The chain recombines TRBV6-5 with TRBJ2-6; no clear D gene. Germline V lookup: CDR1 MNHEY, CDR2 SVGAGI. CDR3 length: 15 amino acids. Trimming removed 0 bases from V and 1 base from J, with 4 bases in between. The CDR3 DNA reads TGTGCCAGCAGTTACTCCGTATCTGGGGCCAACGTCCTGACTTTC. It encodes CASSYSVSGANVLTF.

V and J are TRBV2 and TRBJ2-2; D unresolved. The CDR3 contains 13 residues. Germline V CDR1 and CDR2: SNHLY, FYNNEI. V was pared by 1 base and J by 9 bases, with 9 bases between. DNA of the CDR3: TGTGCCAGCAGTGAAGACCGACTCCGGGAGCTGTTTTTT. Translation: CASSEDRLRELFF.

The chain links TRBV5-5 to TRBJ1-5, with 10 positions matching TRBD1. The CDR3 totals 17 residues. Trimming cost V 5 bases and J 5 bases; bases outside gene matches: 13. In germline, CDR1 is SGHKS, CDR2 YYEKEE (reference sequence). The CDR3 reads CASSKNSRTGGDQPQHF. CDR3 coding DNA: TGTGCCAGCAGTAAAAATAGCCGGACAGGGGGTGATCAGCCCCAGCATTTT.

This chain links TRBV19 with TRBJ1-1; a possible D gene is TRBD1 (5 bases). The V and J ends lost 5 bases and 1 base respectively, with 14 bases between them. The CDR3 is 15 residues long. In germline, CDR1 is LNHDA, CDR2 SQIVND (reference sequence). The CDR3 sequence is CASSERQSWNTEAFF. CDR3 coding DNA: TGTGCCAGTAGTGAAAGACAGTCCTGGAACACTGAAGCTTTCTTT.

CDR3 in amino acids: CASSLTWEGLYNEQFF. The CDR3 region has the DNA TGTGCCAGCAGCTTGACGTGGGAGGGTTTATACAATGAGCAGTTCTTC. The chain joins TRBV5-5 to TRBJ2-1, with TRBD2 identical over 7 bases. The CDR3 covers 16 residues. Germline V gene lookup returns CDR1 SGHKS and CDR2 YYEKEE (reference sequence). The ends lost 1 base at V and 4 bases at J; junction bases unmatched: 8.

The gene calls are TRBV11-3 and TRBJ1-6; D unresolved. The CDR3 is 13 amino acids. Germline CDR1 reads SGHNT; CDR2 reads YENEEA. The ends were cut back, 1 base at V and 12 bases at J, with 10 bases in the middle. The CDR3 DNA reads as TGTGCCAGCAGCTTAGGTGGCGAAGGACCCCTCCACTTT. Translating gives CASSLGGEGPLHF.

The chain uses TRBV19 and TRBJ1-1; D gene ambiguous. This CDR3 contains 15 residues. Germline CDR1 reads LNHDA; CDR2 reads SQIVND (reference sequence). The V end lost 1 base, the J end lost 1 base, and 10 bases lay between the germline ends. In nucleotides, the CDR3 is TGTGCCAGTAGTATAGTCGGCAACGGGAACACTGAAGCTTTCTTT. Encoded protein: CASSIVGNGNTEAFF.

The genes are TRBV7-2 and TRBJ2-3; the D is unclear. With 1 base removed from V and 4 bases from J, the gap between germline ends came to 15 bases. There are 16 residues in the CDR3. CDR1 is SGHTA, CDR2 FQGNSA, per germline. The CDR3 DNA reads TGTGCCAGCAGCTTAGAGGCCCGTAGAGGACCAGATACGCAGTATTTT. As protein: CASSLEARRGPDTQYF.

This clone was seen a handful of times. This chain links TRBV28 with TRBJ2-7, with 9 positions matching TRBD2. V was clipped by 6 bases and J by 9 bases; unmatched bases: 12. This CDR3 has 14 residues. CDR1 and CDR2 (germline): MDHEN, SYDVKM. CDR3 loop: CASRPGAGGRRQYF. CDR3 nucleotides: TGTGCCAGCAGGCCGGGGGCGGGAGGGCGTCGGCAGTACTTC.

In its sample, this clone was seen a few times. The CDR3 DNA is TGTGCCAGCAGTGAAAGAGGCGATAAGTACGAGCAGTACTTC. Residues: CASSERGDKYEQYF. The chain is built from TRBV6-1 and TRBJ2-7; D is unresolved. The CDR3 loop spans 14 amino acids. Germline V gives CDR1 MNHNS, CDR2 SASEGT. V shed 2 bases and J shed 4 bases, with 12 bases lying between them.

The J gene is TRBJ1-1, the V gene TRBV27, with a weak D call TRBD1 (6 bases). The V end was cut by 5 bases, the J end by 3 bases, with 13 bases between. The length of the CDR3 is 14 residues. Germline values: CDR1 MNHEY, CDR2 SMNVEV (reference sequence). The CDR3: CASSQQGRYTEAFF. The CDR3, as DNA: TGTGCCAGCAGTCAACAGGGACGATACACTGAAGCTTTCTTT.

This clone was observed once. Compared with germline, one end of the junction differs, possibly owing to a read error. This specimen includes other DNA sequences encoding the same CDR3. The J gene is TRBJ2-7, the V gene TRBV7-6; tentative D call: TRBD1 (6 bases). Germline lookup yields CDR1 SGHVS and CDR2 FNYEAQ. The CDR3 spans 15 residues. The CDR3 protein is CASSLVGTQGGEQYF. The CDR3 nucleotides are TGTGCCAGCAGCTTAGTGGGGACACAGGGCGGCGAGCAGTACTTT.

The chain has TRBV4-1 and TRBJ1-5, with D tentatively TRBD1 (5 bases). The germline CDR1 and CDR2 sequences are MGHRA and YSYEKL. Trimming removed 1 base from V and 1 base from J, with 17 bases in between. The CDR3 totals 18 residues. The chain's CDR3 is CASSQGVPGGVSNQPQHF. CDR3 nucleotide sequence: TGCGCCAGCAGCCAAGGGGTGCCGGGGGGAGTAAGCAATCAGCCCCAGCATTTT.

This clone was detected only a few times. In nucleotides, the CDR3 is TGTGCCAGCAGCCAAGTAAGACAGGGGGCTGGCAATCAGCCCCAGCATTTT. Translated, it gives CASSQVRQGAGNQPQHF. The V gene is TRBV7-9, the J gene TRBJ1-5; 10 bases agree with TRBD1. The CDR3 sequence is 17 residues long. After removal of 5 bases from V and 2 bases from J, the junction contained 9 bases not matched to a gene. The germline gives CDR1 SEHNR, CDR2 FQNEAQ (reference sequence). The entire variable domain, with the rest obtained from reference TRBV7-9 and TRBJ1-5, is as follows: DTGVSQNPRHKITKRGQNVTFRCDPISEHNRLYWYRQTLGQGPEFLTYFQNEAQLEKSRLLSDRFSAERPKGSFSTLEIQRTEQGDSAMYLCASSQVRQGAGNQPQHFGDGTRLSIL.